This TCR beta chain was captured in a study of Ad26.COV2.S vaccination and SARS-CoV-2 variants (dated by TCRdb to 2020 to 2023). For the study in its entirety: Donors in the vaccine arm were drawn from COV1001, a multicentre, randomized, double-blind, placebo-controlled phase I-IIa trial testing Ad26.COV2.S in healthy adults. Investigators did not know the trial group allocation while performing experiments and assessing outcomes. TCRbeta repertoire sequencing was used to assess the specificity and breadth of SARS-CoV-2-reactive T cell receptors after Ad26.COV2.S vaccination. The TCR-sequenced set comprised about 30 samples: some 20 Ad26.COV2.S vaccine recipients, 5 placebo recipients and 8 SARS-CoV-2 convalescent individuals. Dosing of Ad26.COV2.S was intramuscular, at either 5x10^10 or 1x10^11 viral particles, delivered as one shot or as two shots spaced 56 days apart. Participants in the trial were split at random into five groups of five each, receiving low-dose or high-dose Ad26.COV2.S once or twice, or else placebo on both occasions. General conclusions and limits of the study: Comparing responses between vaccine doses or regimens was not something the study was powered to do. After vaccination, spike-specific CD8+ and CD4+ T cell responses were reported to show substantial breadth. Spike-specific TCR breadth was higher in Ad26.COV2.S recipients than in placebo recipients (P = 0.0014). Comparable non-spike TCR breadth was observed between vaccine and placebo recipients, consistent with only spike being contained in the vaccine. It was noted by the authors that total T cell responses may have been underestimated by the TCR breadth and depth analyses.

The treatment or condition label here, explained by the study, means: roughly 19 received Ad26.COV2.S at low or high dose, single or two shots; about five received placebo; per-sample allocation not given. For vaccine and placebo recipients, the sequenced repertoires came from samples collected on day 63 after the first injection. Between 29 July and 7 August 2020, Cohort 1b enrolled 20 to 30 adults aged 18-55 years at one site in Boston, USA. As a vaccine, Ad26.COV2.S was a replication-incompetent adenovirus type 26 vector that expressed a prefusion-stabilized SARS-CoV-2 spike protein derived from the original Wuhan strain. TCRbeta CDR3 regions were sequenced with the immunoSEQ Assay. After extraction, genomic DNA underwent amplification by bias-controlled multiplex PCR, followed by high-throughput sequencing. Under the source paper's analysis protocol: To quantify the absolute abundance of every unique TCRbeta CDR3 region, sequences were collapsed and filtered. T cell fraction was estimated by normalizing TCRbeta template counts to usable DNA, which was measured by amplifying reference genes present in all nucleated cells. Repertoire TCRs were annotated as SARS-CoV-2-specific by exact matching of V gene, CDR3 amino acid sequence and J gene to a known reactive TCR set. The reference SARS-CoV-2 TCR set came from MIRA and was filtered for enrichment in COVID-19-positive ImmuneCODE repertoires, removing public or cross-reactive TCRs. Using the MIRA antigens, annotated TCRs were further analysed by specific ORF or by position within an ORF. Breadth was defined as annotated unique rearrangements over total unique productive rearrangements; depth was the summed frequency of those rearrangements. Two-sided Wilcoxon rank-sum tests were used to compare TCR breadth between groups. Entries here come from immuneACCESS through TCRdb and include only in-frame sequences with V and J called. Some clones fail to appear in such tables; in the studies checked, an unresolved V gene covers under half of the shortfall, and the cause of the remainder is unknown. The DNA gave D and trimming, while V, J and clone size come from that table. This sample gives about 420,000 clones in total; around 89% of them show up just once. Clones ranked in the top ten supply about 4% of the sample.

In regard to this clone: Its target antigen remains unknown. Within one base of it there is no much larger clone, and no base qualities were kept.

From V the trimming removes 3 bases and from J it removes 1 base, while the gene matches leave 6 bases of the junction unaccounted for. Looking up the germline V gene (reference sequence) yields CDR1 SSHAT and CDR2 FNYEAQ. From its cysteine to its phenylalanine, the CDR3 spans 16 amino acids. Left in the record is the CDR3 DNA by itself, 48 bases read in frame from the first base. The TCR comes from a person between 18 and 65 years old who received the Ad26.COV2.S COVID-19 vaccine or a placebo. This material consisted of peripheral blood, taken in a trial of Ad26.COV2.S vaccine versus placebo. The chain joins TRBV7-7 to TRBJ2-5; 9 bases in between match TRBD1. The CDR3 loop reads CASSFGTGSGQETQYF. The base sequence is TGTGCCAGCAGCTTTGGGACAGGGTCGGGCCAAGAGACCCAGTACTTC.